Below, 23 T cell receptor beta chains from the same sample are listed, as sequenced in a study of cytomegalovirus exposure and HLA in healthy donors. Both 60 Vbeta primers and 13 Jbeta primers went into the PCR. Clones were read by immunoSEQ multiplex PCR, and TCRdb kept only the in-frame ones, dropping some. The sample has over 120,000 clones, roughly 74% seen once. Sequenced sample: PBMCs. The receptors stem from a young woman in good health and CMV-seropositive.

This clone was seen more than once but under ten times. The V and J genes are TRBV9 and TRBJ1-6; 7 bases are a match to TRBD1. Losses at the gene ends were 3 bases for V and 9 bases for J; bases not matched to a gene: 6. CDR1 and CDR2 from the germline V gene are SGDLS and YYNGEE. The CDR3 has 14 residues. CDR3 amino acids: CASSADRAISPLHF. For the CDR3, the DNA is TGTGCCAGCAGCGCTGACAGGGCTATTTCACCCCTCCACTTT. Drawing the rest from reference TRBV9 and TRBJ1-6, the complete variable domain is DSGVTQTPKHLITATGQRVTLRCSPRSGDLSVYWYQQSLDQGLQFLIQYYNGEERAKGNILERFSAQQFPDLHSELNLSSLELGDSALYFCASSADRAISPLHFGNGTRLTVT.

This chain links TRBV7-2 with TRBJ2-1; 8 bases map to TRBD2. The CDR3 contains 15 residues. V lost 1 base and J lost 7; bases outside the gene matches: 6. The germline V gene has CDR1 SGHTA and CDR2 FQGNSA. The CDR3 bases are TGTGCCAGCAGCTTAGGCGGGGGGCTCCTTAATGAGCAGTTCTTC. This encodes CASSLGGGLLNEQFF.

This chain connects TRBV7-9 to TRBJ2-3, with TRBD1 identical over 7 bases. The V gene end was trimmed by 11 bases and the J gene end by 2 bases; junction bases not matched to a gene: 16. The CDR3 sequence is 16 residues long. The germline gives CDR1 SEHNR, CDR2 FQNEAQ (reference sequence). CDR3 sequence: CALWGSRGPHTDTQYF. The DNA of the CDR3 is TGTGCCTTGTGGGGTTCGAGGGGGCCCCACACAGATACGCAGTATTTT.

This chain uses TRBV5-6 with TRBJ1-1; D might be TRBD1 (6 bases). The V gene lost 7 bases and the J gene lost 1 base, with 23 bases spanning the gap. The CDR3 covers 17 residues. Germline lookup yields CDR1 SGHDT and CDR2 YYEEEE. The CDR3 here is CASADQGLGSPNTEAFF. DNA of the CDR3: TGTGCCAGCGCAGATCAGGGGTTGGGTTCACCGAACACTGAAGCTTTCTTT.

The gene calls are TRBV5-1 and TRBJ1-1; weak D call: TRBD1 (6 bases). V was trimmed by 4 bases and J by 1 base, leaving 20 bases between them. Germline V gene lookup returns CDR1 SGHRS and CDR2 YFSETQ. The CDR3 length is 17 residues. The CDR3 DNA follows: TGCGCCAGCAGCCCCGACACCCTACAGGGAAGGAACACTGAAGCTTTCTTT. It codes for CASSPDTLQGRNTEAFF.

Of note for this clone: At one end, the junction sequence differs from germline, possibly due to a read error. This rearrangement joins TRBV7-9 to TRBJ2-1, with D perhaps matching TRBD2 (5 bases). Per the germline V gene, CDR1 is SEHNR and CDR2 is FQNEAQ (reference sequence). CDR3 length: 16 residues. CDR3 protein: CSSKTLELGNYNEQFF. The CDR3 DNA follows: TGTTCCAGCAAGACTCTAGAACTAGGGAACTACAATGAGCAGTTCTTC.

This chain links TRBV2 with TRBJ1-4; possibly TRBD1 for D (5 bases). The CDR3 has 15 residues. The V end lost 4 bases, the J end lost 3 bases, and 12 bases lay between the germline ends. Germline assignment: CDR1 SNHLY and CDR2 FYNNEI. The CDR3 coding sequence is TGTGCCAGCAGTGCTCAGGGAAATGCTAATGAAAAACTGTTTTTT. Protein product: CASSAQGNANEKLFF.

This clone was seen a few times. V gene TRBV27 combines with J gene TRBJ1-2; D is ambiguous. This CDR3 has 12 residues. Germline V gene data show CDR1 as MNHEY and CDR2 as SMNVEV (reference sequence). The V end was cut by 5 bases, the J end by 8 bases, with 12 bases between. The CDR3 nucleotides are TGTGCCAGCAGTACCGACAATAACGGCTACACCTTC. Protein: CASSTDNNGYTF.

The V and J genes are TRBV5-1 and TRBJ1-1; TRBD1 is a possible D gene (5 bases). The V and J ends lost 4 bases and 4 bases respectively, with 14 bases between them. CDR3 size: 14 residues. CDR1 SGHRS and CDR2 YFSETQ come from the germline V gene. The CDR3 nucleotides read TGCGCCAGCAGCCCCGGGGGGTCGTCCACTGAAGCTTTCTTT. It codes for CASSPGGSSTEAFF.

V is TRBV19 and J is TRBJ1-6; 9 bases are a match to TRBD1. Germline V gene lookup returns CDR1 LNHDA and CDR2 SQIVND (reference sequence). The CDR3 sequence is 16 residues long. V gave up 4 bases and J gave up 10 bases; unmatched junction bases: 11. CDR3 sequence: CASSSPSGQGGSPLHF. In nucleotides, the CDR3 is TGTGCCAGTAGTAGCCCATCGGGACAGGGTGGATCACCCCTCCACTTT.

The genes are TRBV9 and TRBJ1-3; TRBD1 might be the D (6 bases). The CDR3 loop spans 15 amino acids. Trimming removed 4 bases from V and 1 base from J, with 12 bases in between. CDR1 and CDR2 from the germline V gene are SGDLS and YYNGEE. CDR3 amino acids: CASSLTGTSGNTIYF. The DNA for the CDR3 is TGTGCCAGCAGCCTAACCGGGACATCTGGAAACACCATATATTTT.

The chain couples TRBV13 to TRBJ1-1; D is possibly TRBD1 (5 bases). Trimming pared 0 bases from V and 5 bases from J, leaving 13 bases between. The CDR3 has 15 amino acids. Germline V gene lookup returns CDR1 PRHDT and CDR2 FYEKMQ (reference sequence). The CDR3 reads CASSLGSGKVTEAFF. DNA for the CDR3: TGTGCCAGCAGCTTAGGCTCAGGGAAGGTGACTGAAGCTTTCTTT.

This clone was counted a single time. The V gene is TRBV27, the J gene TRBJ2-5, with a tentative D call TRBD1 (6 bases). V lost 2 bases and J 5 bases, leaving 18 bases between the germline ends. Germline V CDR1 and CDR2: MNHEY, SMNVEV (reference sequence). The CDR3 is 16 residues long. CDR3 residues: CASSLRVQGPQETQYF. CDR3 nucleotides: TGTGCCAGCAGTTTACGCGTGCAGGGGCCCCAGGAGACCCAGTACTTC.

The chain joins TRBV5-1 to TRBJ2-5, with 9 bases aligning to TRBD1. The end of the DNA is better explained by TRBJ2-7, so the J call may be wrong. This CDR3 comprises 16 residues. The germline V gene encodes CDR1 SGHRS and CDR2 YFSETQ. CDR3 coding DNA: TGCGCCAGCAGCTCCTGGCGGGACAGGGACCGATACGAGCAGTACTTC. Protein product: CASSSWRDRDRYEQYF.

This rearrangement joins TRBV5-6 to TRBJ1-4; TRBD1 matches at 7 bases. This CDR3 is 16 amino acids long. V lost 3 bases, J lost 0 bases, and 5 bases stayed unmatched. Germline assignment: CDR1 SGHDT and CDR2 YYEEEE. This CDR3 reads CASSSTGDSTNEKLFF. CDR3 in DNA: TGTGCCAGCAGCTCCACAGGGGACTCAACTAATGAAAAACTGTTTTTT.

The chain employs TRBV5-1 and TRBJ2-3, with 8 bases lining up with TRBD1. The germline gives CDR1 SGHRS, CDR2 YFSETQ. V lost 6 bases, J lost 1 base, and 4 bases stayed unmatched. CDR3 length: 14 residues. The CDR3 protein is CASTLTGGTDTQYF. The DNA for the CDR3 is TGCGCCAGCACCCTGACAGGGGGCACAGATACGCAGTATTTT.

About this clone: This sample also contains other DNA sequences that code for the same CDR3. The chain recombines TRBV6-1 with TRBJ2-3; the D gene is possibly TRBD2 (5 bases). Germline V gives CDR1 MNHNS, CDR2 SASEGT. The CDR3 sequence is 15 residues long. The V and J ends lost 1 base and 1 base respectively, with 9 bases between them. In DNA form, the CDR3 reads TGTGCCAGCAGTGAAGTACCCGGGGGCACAGATACGCAGTATTTT. Translating gives CASSEVPGGTDTQYF.

As regards this clone: Mismatch with germline at one junction end may stem from a read error. The chain is built from TRBV19 and TRBJ2-5; 8 nucleotides line up with TRBD2. Germline values: CDR1 LNHDA, CDR2 SQIVND (reference sequence). The CDR3 is 13 amino acids. Here the CDR3 reads CATSLLGREAQYF. The CDR3 DNA is TGTGCCACTAGTTTGTTGGGGCGGGAGGCCCAGTACTTC.

The chain employs TRBV5-1 and TRBJ2-3; a weak D match, TRBD1 (5 bases). Trimming stripped 1 base from V and 3 bases from J, with 24 bases between. CDR3 length equals 19 residues. Germline values: CDR1 SGHRS, CDR2 YFSETQ. CDR3 residues: CASSLKPTRGRDGTDTQYF. CDR3 DNA sequence: TGCGCCAGCAGCTTGAAACCAACCCGCGGCAGGGATGGGACAGATACGCAGTATTTT.

The chain links TRBV4-3 to TRBJ2-1; TRBD2 might be the D (6 bases). Germline CDR1 reads LGHNA; CDR2 reads YSLEER. The CDR3 length is 14 residues. V lost 0 bases and J lost 8, with 11 bases in between. This CDR3 is CASSQDPRRDEQFF. CDR3 DNA sequence: TGCGCCAGCAGCCAAGACCCTAGGAGGGATGAGCAGTTCTTC.

This chain joins TRBV7-9 and TRBJ1-1; no firm D call. The V and J ends lost 0 bases and 0 bases respectively, with 8 bases between them. The CDR3 is 15 residues long. Germline V gene sequence: CDR1 SEHNR, CDR2 FQNEAQ (reference sequence). CDR3 sequence (DNA): TGTGCCAGCAGCTTAGCCAGTACCATGAACACTGAAGCTTTCTTT. Protein sequence: CASSLASTMNTEAFF.

The chain uses TRBV6-5 and TRBJ1-1; 7 nucleotides align to TRBD1. CDR3 length equals 13 residues. Trimming removed 7 bases from V and 1 base from J; junction bases left unmatched: 3. From germline, CDR1 is MNHEY and CDR2 SVGAGI. The CDR3 DNA is TGTGCCAGCACCTGGACAGGGAACACTGAAGCTTTCTTT. Translated: CASTWTGNTEAFF.

This clone was counted once. The chain is built from TRBV5-1 and TRBJ1-2, with D possibly TRBD1 on 5 matching bases. Trimming cost V 4 bases and J 5 bases, with 12 bases left between them. Germline V gene data show CDR1 as SGHRS and CDR2 as YFSETQ. This CDR3 region has 13 residues. The CDR3 DNA is TGCGCCAGCAGCCCGGATCAGGGATATGGCTACACCTTC. As protein: CASSPDQGYGYTF.